This passage covers 12 T cell receptor beta chains from one sample sequenced in a study of human T cells and chemical hapten exposure (dated by TCRdb to the early 2020s). The label giving this sample's time point can be read as: pre-sensitization, week 0. What this sample's treatment or condition label stands for: therapeutic diphenylcyclopropenone sensitization with weekly scalp DPC. Library construction relied on RACE. The sequencer listed for this sample is NextSeq 500. Using fastp at Q25 and MiXCR, TCRdb reprocessed the public reads and kept productive beta chains. Each entry is one CDR3 protein sequence, shown with its most common DNA and genes. The sample yields about 77,000 distinct CDR3 sequences; 14% were counted once. Roughly 4.9% of the sample belongs to the ten largest clones. Sample: whole blood, taken in connection with sensitization to the hapten diphenylcyclopropenone (DPC). The origin of the receptors is a woman aged 45-65 years with alopecia areata. Some clones in this sample may be carry-over from other donors' samples.

The V call is TRBV13, the J call TRBJ2-7; 7 nucleotides align to TRBD2. CDR1 is PRHDT and CDR2 is FYEKMQ in the germline V gene (reference sequence). After removal of 2 bases from V and 5 bases from J, the junction contained 6 bases not matched to a gene. The length of the CDR3 is 14 residues. CDR3 sequence reads: CASSLRGRSNEQYF. CDR3 coding DNA: TGTGCCAGCAGCTTACGCGGGAGATCCAACGAGCAGTACTTC.

The V and J genes are TRBV30 and TRBJ2-1; no reliable D call. CDR3 length: 13 residues. Germline CDR1 and CDR2: GTSNPN and SVGIG (reference sequence). Trimming cost V 4 bases and J 2 bases, with 9 bases left between them. CDR3 coding DNA: TGTGCCTGGATGGACCCTACCTACAATGAGCAGTTCTTC. Protein product: CAWMDPTYNEQFF.

The table lists this clonotype with many counts. The rearrangement links TRBV11-3 to TRBJ2-1, with D perhaps TRBD1 or TRBD2 (6 bases each). The V gene's germline CDR1 is SGHNT and CDR2 YENEEA. The ends were cut back, 0 bases at V and 9 bases at J, with 12 bases in the middle. The CDR3 contains 14 residues. CDR3 bases: TGTGCCAGCAGCTTAGATAGGGGGGTTGCTGAGCAGTTCTTC. Protein: CASSLDRGVAEQFF.

This clonotype has ten or more counts. The chain uses TRBV28 and TRBJ2-2; TRBD2 aligns across 11 bases. Germline CDR1 and CDR2: MDHEN and SYDVKM. The CDR3 runs to 15 residues. J lost 5 bases, V lost 4 bases, and 3 bases had no gene match. The CDR3 reads CASSSRTSGTGELFF. The CDR3 nucleotides read TGTGCCAGCAGTTCGAGGACTAGCGGGACCGGGGAGCTGTTTTTT. Drawing the rest from reference TRBV28 and TRBJ2-2, the complete variable domain is DVKVTQSSRYLVKRTGEKVFLECVQDMDHENMFWYRQDPGLGLRLIYFSYDVKMKEKGDIPEGYSVSREKKERFSLILESASTNQTSMYLCASSSRTSGTGELFFGEGSRLTVL.

A note on this clonotype: This may be a read error, as it is one base from a much larger clone. The V gene is TRBV28, the J gene TRBJ1-5; D not certain. The CDR3 spans 12 residues. CDR1 is MDHEN, CDR2 SYDVKM, per germline. Trimming left V 3 bases short and J 0 bases short, with 0 bases between. The CDR3 DNA reads TGTGCCAGCAGTTTTAGCAATCAGCCCCAGCATTTT. Its translation: CASSFSNQPQHF.

A few counts support this clonotype. The CDR3 bases are TGCAGTGCTAGCCCGTCCGGAAACACCATATATTTT. This sequence encodes CSASPSGNTIYF. The V call is TRBV20-1, the J call TRBJ1-3; unclear D gene. V was cut by 3 bases and J by 4 bases, with 7 bases left in between. CDR1 DFQATT and CDR2 SNEGSKA come from the germline V gene (reference sequence). CDR3 length equals 12 residues.

The V gene is TRBV20-1, the J gene TRBJ1-6, with no clear D. This CDR3 is built from 19 residues. CDR1 and CDR2 from the germline V gene are DFQATT and SNEGSKA (reference sequence). Trimming pared 3 bases from V and 8 bases from J, leaving 29 bases between. The CDR3 nucleotides read TGCAGTGCTAGGACACTGGCTGGTGGCGGCCGATCACAATATTCACCCCTCCACTTT. Encoded protein: CSARTLAGGGRSQYSPLHF.

This clonotype was seen at least ten times. The V gene is TRBV4-2, the J gene TRBJ2-5; possible D gene TRBD1, 6 bases. Germline CDR1 and CDR2: LGHNA and YNFKEQ. Deletions cut 0 bases from V and 4 bases from J, with 9 bases between. The CDR3 runs 14 residues. The CDR3 reads CASSQEMGAETQYF. CDR3 in DNA: TGTGCCAGCAGCCAAGAAATGGGGGCAGAGACCCAGTACTTC.

There are a few counts of this clonotype. The chain combines TRBV5-5 with TRBJ1-1; D not certain. The CDR3 totals 14 residues. V was shortened by 0 bases and J by 6 bases, with 12 bases between the two germline ends. The germline V gene has CDR1 SGHKS and CDR2 YYEKEE (reference sequence). The CDR3 loop reads CASSLAGLNAEAFF. CDR3 coding DNA: TGTGCCAGCAGCTTGGCGGGCCTTAACGCTGAAGCTTTCTTT.

This clonotype appeared a few times. The gene calls are TRBV11-2 and TRBJ2-3; TRBD2 aligns across 13 bases. CDR3 length: 17 residues. Germline loops: CDR1 SGHAT, CDR2 FQNNGV. V was clipped by 4 bases and J by 5 bases; unmatched bases: 9. This chain's CDR3 is CASSSLLAGGRKDTQYF. The DNA of the CDR3 is TGTGCCAGCAGCTCACTACTAGCGGGAGGGAGGAAAGATACGCAGTATTTT.

The DNA of the CDR3 is TGCGCCAGCAGCCAGACCGGGACCAAGCCGTACTTC. The encoded protein is CASSQTGTKPYF. The chain employs TRBV4-1 and TRBJ2-7; D might be TRBD1 or TRBD2, each matching 5 bases. This CDR3 comprises 12 residues. Per germline, CDR1 MGHRA and CDR2 YSYEKL. V lost 3 bases and J lost 12, with 15 bases in between.

This clonotype has only one observation. The CDR3 loop is CASSLPGTAEAFF. The CDR3 bases are TGTGCCAGCAGTTTACCCGGGACCGCTGAAGCTTTCTTT. The chain joins TRBV28 to TRBJ1-1; the D gene is possibly TRBD1 (5 bases). The CDR3 totals 13 residues. With 2 bases removed from V and 6 bases from J, the gap between germline ends came to 10 bases. CDR1 and CDR2 (germline): MDHEN, SYDVKM. The full variable domain, rest sourced from reference TRBV28 and TRBJ1-1, is DVKVTQSSRYLVKRTGEKVFLECVQDMDHENMFWYRQDPGLGLRLIYFSYDVKMKEKGDIPEGYSVSREKKERFSLILESASTNQTSMYLCASSLPGTAEAFFGQGTRLTVV.